Listed below are T cell receptor beta chains from one sample, sequenced in a study of T-cell reconstitution after alpha-beta-depleted transplantation in children. One entry per CDR3 protein results from TCRdb running MiXCR on the PCR reads. The sample yields 450,000 to 600,000 distinct CDR3 sequences, 10% to 15% seen once. The sample consisted of PBMCs, mostly from graft donor cells, taken 360 days after TCRalphabeta/CD19-depleted stem cell transplant. All receptors derive from a male patient aged 10 to 17 who had a stem cell transplant for acute myeloid leukemia, so the T cells may come from the graft donor. CDR3s include the opening cysteine and the closing phenylalanine or tryptophan. Fields, in order: D gene, V gene, clone size, J gene, CDR3 protein, CDR3 DNA. D genes are given only for firm matches. Clone size is given for some rows only: seen once, a few or many times, or a class if the clone is expanded.

d_call: TRBD2
v_call: TRBV7-3
clone_size: -
j_call: TRBJ2-7
cdr3_aa: CASSPGTSGLEQYF
cdr3_nt: TGTGCCAGCAGCCCCGGGACTAGCGGTCTCGAGCAGTACTTC

d_call: -
v_call: TRBV7-9
clone_size: many
j_call: TRBJ1-6
cdr3_aa: CASSLVDSPLHF
cdr3_nt: TGTGCCAGCAGCTTAGTCGACTCACCCCTCCACTTT

d_call: TRBD1
v_call: TRBV12-5
clone_size: -
j_call: TRBJ2-2
cdr3_aa: CASGFGTVIPGELFF
cdr3_nt: TGTGCTAGTGGTTTTGGGACAGTAATCCCCGGGGAGCTGTTTTTT

d_call: -
v_call: TRBV9
clone_size: many
j_call: TRBJ2-7
cdr3_aa: CASSVVAAGGIYEQYF
cdr3_nt: TGTGCCAGCAGTGTAGTAGCGGCAGGAGGGATCTACGAGCAGTACTTC

d_call: -
v_call: TRBV29-1
clone_size: many
j_call: TRBJ2-7
cdr3_aa: CSVDLKDSYEQYF
cdr3_nt: TGCAGCGTGGACCTTAAGGACAGCTACGAGCAGTACTTC

d_call: -
v_call: TRBV6-5
clone_size: -
j_call: TRBJ2-5
cdr3_aa: CASSYPSSNGDKETQYF
cdr3_nt: TGTGCCAGCAGTTACCCTTCTTCGAATGGGGACAAAGAGACCCAGTACTTC

d_call: -
v_call: TRBV13
clone_size: -
j_call: TRBJ2-5
cdr3_aa: CASSPSQGQETQYF
cdr3_nt: TGTGCCAGCAGCCCCTCCCAGGGGCAAGAGACCCAGTACTTC

d_call: -
v_call: TRBV28
clone_size: many
j_call: TRBJ1-5
cdr3_aa: CASSWKPRQQPQHF
cdr3_nt: TGTGCCAGCAGTTGGAAGCCCCGACAGCAGCCCCAGCATTTT

d_call: -
v_call: TRBV7-3
clone_size: few
j_call: TRBJ2-5
cdr3_aa: CASSPTGLWQETQYF
cdr3_nt: TGTGCCAGCAGCCCCACCGGCCTTTGGCAAGAGACCCAGTACTTC

d_call: -
v_call: TRBV29-1
clone_size: many
j_call: TRBJ1-1
cdr3_aa: CSVLDSMYSGAFF
cdr3_nt: TGCAGCGTCCTAGATTCTATGTATTCGGGAGCTTTCTTT